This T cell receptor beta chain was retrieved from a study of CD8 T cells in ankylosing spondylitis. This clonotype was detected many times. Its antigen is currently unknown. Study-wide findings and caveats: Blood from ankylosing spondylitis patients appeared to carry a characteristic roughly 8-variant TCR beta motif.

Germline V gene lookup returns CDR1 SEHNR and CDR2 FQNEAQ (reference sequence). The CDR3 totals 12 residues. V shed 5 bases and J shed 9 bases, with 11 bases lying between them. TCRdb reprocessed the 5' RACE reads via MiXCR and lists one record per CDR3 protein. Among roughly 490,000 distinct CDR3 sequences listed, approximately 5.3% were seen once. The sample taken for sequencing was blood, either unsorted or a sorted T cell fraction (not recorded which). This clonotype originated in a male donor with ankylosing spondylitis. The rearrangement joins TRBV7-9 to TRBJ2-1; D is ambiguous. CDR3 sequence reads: CASSPGPLEQFF. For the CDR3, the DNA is TGTGCCAGCAGCCCCGGCCCCCTTGAGCAGTTCTTC.